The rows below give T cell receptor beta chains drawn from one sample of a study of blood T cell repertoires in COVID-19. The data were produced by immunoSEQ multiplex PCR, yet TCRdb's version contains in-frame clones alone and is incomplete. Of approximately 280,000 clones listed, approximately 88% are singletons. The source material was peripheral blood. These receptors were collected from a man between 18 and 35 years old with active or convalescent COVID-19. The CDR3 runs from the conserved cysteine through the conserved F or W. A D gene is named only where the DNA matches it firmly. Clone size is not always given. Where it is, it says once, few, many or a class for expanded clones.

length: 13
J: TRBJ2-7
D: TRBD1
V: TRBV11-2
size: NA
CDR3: CASTDRGYYEQYF
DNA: TGTGCCAGCACCGACAGGGGGTACTACGAGCAGTACTTC

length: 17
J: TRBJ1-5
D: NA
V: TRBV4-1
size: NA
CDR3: CASSPDAAGHNNQPQHF
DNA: TGCGCCAGCAGCCCCGACGCCGCAGGCCACAACAATCAGCCCCAGCATTTT

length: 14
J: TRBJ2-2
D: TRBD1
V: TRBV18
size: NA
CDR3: CASSLTGDTGELFF
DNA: TGTGCCAGCTCCCTCACAGGGGACACCGGGGAGCTGTTTTTT

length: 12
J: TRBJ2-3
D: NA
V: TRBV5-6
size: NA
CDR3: CASSLSGNTQYF
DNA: TGTGCCAGCAGCTTGTCGGGAAATACGCAGTATTTT

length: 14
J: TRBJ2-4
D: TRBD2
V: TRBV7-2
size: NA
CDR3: CASSPGGNNNRRNF
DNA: TGTGCCAGCAGCCCCGGGGGGAACAACAACCGTCGGAACTTC

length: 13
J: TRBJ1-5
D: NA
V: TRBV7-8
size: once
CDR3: CASNLHLNQPQHF
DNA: TGTGCCAGCAACCTTCACTTAAATCAGCCCCAGCATTTT

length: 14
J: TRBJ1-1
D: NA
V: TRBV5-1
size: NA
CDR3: CASSPLPSGTEAFF
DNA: TGCGCCAGCAGCCCCCTTCCCTCAGGCACTGAAGCTTTCTTT

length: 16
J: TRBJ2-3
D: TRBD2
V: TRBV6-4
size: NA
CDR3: CASSEGSGGATDTQYF
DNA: TGTGCCAGCAGTGAAGGAAGCGGGGGGGCGACAGATACGCAGTATTTT

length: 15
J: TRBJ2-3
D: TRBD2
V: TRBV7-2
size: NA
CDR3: CASTWTSGGTDTQYF
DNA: TGTGCCAGCACCTGGACTAGCGGGGGCACAGATACGCAGTATTTT

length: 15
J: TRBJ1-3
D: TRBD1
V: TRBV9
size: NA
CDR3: CASSVVGGPGNTIYF
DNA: TGTGCCAGCAGCGTAGTAGGGGGCCCCGGAAACACCATATATTTT

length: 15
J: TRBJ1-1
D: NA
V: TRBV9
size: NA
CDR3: CASSVWEIGNTEAFF
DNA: TGTGCCAGCAGCGTATGGGAGATTGGGAACACTGAAGCTTTCTTT

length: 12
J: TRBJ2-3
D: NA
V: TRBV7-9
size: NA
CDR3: CASTRSTDTQYF
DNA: TGTGCCAGCACGCGGAGCACAGATACGCAGTATTTT

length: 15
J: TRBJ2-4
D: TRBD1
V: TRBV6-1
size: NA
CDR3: CASSEHGTGRNIQYF
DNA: TGTGCCAGCAGTGAACACGGGACAGGGAGGAACATTCAGTACTTC

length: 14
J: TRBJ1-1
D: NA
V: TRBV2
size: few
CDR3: CASSENRMNTEAFF
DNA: TGTGCCAGCAGTGAAAACAGGATGAACACTGAAGCTTTCTTT

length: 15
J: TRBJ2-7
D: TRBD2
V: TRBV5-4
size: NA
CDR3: CASSLTSGGIYEQYF
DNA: TGTGCCAGCAGCTTAACTAGCGGGGGTATCTACGAGCAGTACTTC

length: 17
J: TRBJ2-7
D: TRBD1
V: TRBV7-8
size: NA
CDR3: CASSSKRTGHSSYEQYF
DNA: TGTGCCAGCAGCTCGAAACGGACAGGGCACAGCTCCTACGAGCAGTACTTC

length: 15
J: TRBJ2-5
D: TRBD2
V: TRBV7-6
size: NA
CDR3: CASSFLSSGQETQYF
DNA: TGTGCCAGCAGCTTTCTATCTAGCGGCCAAGAGACCCAGTACTTC